This record covers a single T cell receptor beta chain. Its antigen is still unknown. Base-call qualities are not available, and no considerably larger clone is one nucleotide away. This entry belongs to a study of blood T cells in healthy people across ages (dated by TCRdb to between 2014 and 2017). Context from the whole study: In model experiments, template switching captured about one uniquely barcoded TCR beta cDNA molecule for every two T cells. The study measured age-related changes in TCR beta repertoire diversity using deep sequencing normalized with unique cDNA molecular identifiers. Four age groups were formed from the donors: young (average 16 years), middle-aged (approximately 40), aged (approximately 60) and long-lived (more than 75). Donors of different ages were randomly distributed across sequencing lanes to avoid experimental bias. Using the same blood draw, the study looked at two additional independent replicas of 1 million unique cDNA reads for two donors, one aged 18 to 30 and the other aged 80 or older. Paper-wide results and their limitations: Bulk unsorted PBMC profiling prevented conclusive comparison of naive and antigen-experienced compartments. Donor CMV infection status was unknown, potentially confounding age-related changes in expanded clonotypes. Observed TCR beta diversity per million T cells fell roughly linearly with age, and a significant reduction was already apparent by age about 43. A strong correlation was found between observed TCR beta diversity and the percentage of naive T cells measured by flow cytometry. Compared with the aged group, the long-lived group had more naive CD4+ T cells, fewer expanded clones and increased TCR diversity, a pattern suggesting age selection. Estimates of total diversity based on one million sequenced T cells were regarded as lower bounds and as underestimates.

Donors were 39 systemically healthy Caucasian individuals from Russia aged roughly 6 to 90 years. Each donor gave ten milliliters of peripheral blood, drawn into EDTA-treated Vacutainer tubes. PBMCs were isolated by Ficoll-Paque density-gradient centrifugation, with at least 6 million obtained per sample. Total RNA, at least 6 micrograms per sample, was extracted from PBMCs with Trizol reagent. For every donor, flow cytometry on a PBMC aliquot measured the percentage of naive CD45RAhigh/CD27high T cells. V drops 3 bases and J drops 0 bases, leaving 12 bases in between. CDR1 KGHSH and CDR2 LQKENI were looked up in the germline V gene. The CDR3, cysteine through phenylalanine, is 17 amino acids long. CDR3 DNA is the only sequence kept; it has 51 bases, read in frame from the first base. To prepare the library, 5' RACE was applied. Sequencing instrument: Illumina HiSeq 2500. A second PCR of roughly 7 to 11 cycles was performed with a sample-barcoded 5' primer and a J-beta primer mix. A template-switch 5' adaptor carrying 12 random nucleotides introduced a unique molecular identifier onto each TCR beta cDNA molecule. Each sample yielded at least 3 million CDR3-containing paired-end reads. First-strand cDNA was synthesized from all RNA with the Mint cDNA synthesis kit, primed by a TRBC-specific oligonucleotide. Following uracil-DNA glycosylase treatment, all cDNA underwent a first 18-cycle PCR with the universal primers M1SS and BC2_uni_R. The authors' analysis ran thus. Normalization of each sample was performed by random selection of 1 million high-quality reads, each carrying a distinct molecular identifier. Instead of being binned into consensus sequences, reads with shared molecular identifiers were discarded. CDR3 identification, clonotype clustering and error correction used MiTCR with a Q25 quality threshold and the strictest error-elimination algorithm. A nonparametric unseen species model with Euler transformation was used to estimate lower-bound total TCR beta diversity. TCRdb's own reprocessing of the public reads used fastp at Q25 and MiXCR and kept productive beta chains. A single entry per CDR3 protein holds the most common genes and DNA from its merged rows. These V and J calls derive from TCRdb rather than the authors' analysis. The sample contains around 1.5 million distinct CDR3 sequences, approximately 42% of them found a single time. 7.9% of the sample belongs to the ten largest clones.

Sequenced sample: blood. The clonotype originates from a woman aged 18-35 years in good health. The chain is encoded by TRBV18 joined to TRBJ2-6; D gene: possibly TRBD1, on 5 matching bases. The CDR3 corresponds to CASSPQQVPSGANVLTF. DNA sequence: TGTGCCAGCTCACCGCAACAGGTCCCCTCTGGGGCCAACGTCCTGACTTTC.